The rows below give T cell receptor beta chains drawn from one sample of a study of cytomegalovirus exposure and HLA in healthy donors. Some clones are missing from TCRdb's copy, which holds only in-frame ones; the method was immunoSEQ multiplex PCR. Of about 200,000 clones in the sample, about 81% are singletons; the top ten hold 1.2%. Sequencing was carried out using PBMCs. The receptor set was obtained from a young woman in good health and CMV-seronegative. Both conserved end residues are part of each CDR3. Fields, in order: CDR3 protein, CDR3 DNA, CDR3 length, V gene, J gene, D gene, clone size. D genes are given only for firm matches. Rows give clone size only sometimes, using once, few, many, or a class for an expanded clone.

CDR3aa: CASSLVGEPYGYTF
CDR3nt: TGTGCCAGCAGCTTGGTTGGGGAGCCCTATGGCTACACCTTC
len: 14
v_gene: TRBV5-6
j_gene: TRBJ1-2
d_gene: NA
abundance: NA

CDR3aa: CASRTLAGGRRDTQYF
CDR3nt: TGTGCCAGCAGGACACTAGCGGGGGGGCGGAGAGATACGCAGTATTTT
len: 16
v_gene: TRBV28
j_gene: TRBJ2-3
d_gene: TRBD2
abundance: NA

CDR3aa: CASSVGQEFEAFF
CDR3nt: TGTGCCAGCAGCGTAGGTCAGGAATTTGAAGCTTTCTTT
len: 13
v_gene: TRBV9
j_gene: TRBJ1-1
d_gene: NA
abundance: NA

CDR3aa: CASSRGSSYNEQFF
CDR3nt: TGTGCCAGCAGTAGGGGGAGCTCCTACAATGAGCAGTTCTTC
len: 14
v_gene: TRBV25-1
j_gene: TRBJ2-1
d_gene: NA
abundance: NA

CDR3aa: CASSEYDRGFYGYTF
CDR3nt: TGTGCCAGCAGTGAATACGACAGGGGATTCTATGGCTACACCTTC
len: 15
v_gene: TRBV25-1
j_gene: TRBJ1-2
d_gene: TRBD1
abundance: once

CDR3aa: CASSPTGAFNTEAFF
CDR3nt: TGTGCCAGCTCACCCACAGGGGCGTTTAACACTGAAGCTTTCTTT
len: 15
v_gene: TRBV18
j_gene: TRBJ1-1
d_gene: TRBD1
abundance: once

CDR3aa: CASTLQGTFSYEQYF
CDR3nt: TGTGCTAGTACTTTACAGGGGACTTTCTCCTACGAGCAGTACTTC
len: 15
v_gene: TRBV12-5
j_gene: TRBJ2-7
d_gene: NA
abundance: NA

CDR3aa: CASGGQDYGYTF
CDR3nt: TGTGCCAGCGGGGGACAAGACTATGGCTACACCTTC
len: 12
v_gene: TRBV7-8
j_gene: TRBJ1-2
d_gene: NA
abundance: NA

CDR3aa: CASSLGTSGRSETQYF
CDR3nt: TGTGCCAGCAGTTTGGGAACTAGCGGGAGGTCCGAGACCCAGTACTTC
len: 16
v_gene: TRBV6-5
j_gene: TRBJ2-5
d_gene: TRBD2
abundance: NA

CDR3aa: CASSQRTGGGYEQYF
CDR3nt: TGCGCCAGCAGCCAGCGGACAGGGGGCGGCTACGAGCAGTACTTC
len: 15
v_gene: TRBV4-1
j_gene: TRBJ2-7
d_gene: TRBD1
abundance: NA

CDR3aa: CASSLPRLAGVYEQYF
CDR3nt: TGTGCCAGCAGCTTACCTCGACTAGCGGGGGTATACGAGCAGTACTTC
len: 16
v_gene: TRBV7-2
j_gene: TRBJ2-7
d_gene: TRBD2
abundance: NA

CDR3aa: CSVRDRGEYNEQFF
CDR3nt: TGCAGCGTTCGGGACAGGGGGGAGTACAATGAGCAGTTCTTC
len: 14
v_gene: TRBV29-1
j_gene: TRBJ2-1
d_gene: TRBD1
abundance: NA

CDR3aa: CASSIGTGQLGNQPQHF
CDR3nt: TGCGCCAGCAGTATTGGGACAGGCCAATTGGGCAATCAGCCCCAGCATTTT
len: 17
v_gene: TRBV5-1
j_gene: TRBJ1-5
d_gene: TRBD1
abundance: NA

CDR3aa: CASSPEQGNEAFF
CDR3nt: TGTGCCAGCTCACCAGAACAGGGGAATGAAGCTTTCTTT
len: 13
v_gene: TRBV18
j_gene: TRBJ1-1
d_gene: TRBD1
abundance: NA

CDR3aa: CASSLTHNEQFF
CDR3nt: TGCGCCAGCAGCTTGACACACAATGAGCAGTTCTTC
len: 12
v_gene: TRBV5-1
j_gene: TRBJ2-1
d_gene: NA
abundance: once

CDR3aa: CASSIPGNTEAFF
CDR3nt: TGTGCCAGTAGTATCCCAGGGAACACTGAAGCTTTCTTT
len: 13
v_gene: TRBV19
j_gene: TRBJ1-1
d_gene: NA
abundance: few

CDR3aa: CASSFQGTGEGNTIYF
CDR3nt: TGTGCCAGCAGTTTCCAAGGGACAGGGGAAGGAAACACCATATATTTT
len: 16
v_gene: TRBV28
j_gene: TRBJ1-3
d_gene: TRBD1
abundance: NA

CDR3aa: CASTRAKNIQYF
CDR3nt: TGTGCCAGCACCCGAGCCAAAAACATTCAGTACTTC
len: 12
v_gene: TRBV6-1
j_gene: TRBJ2-4
d_gene: NA
abundance: NA

CDR3aa: CAWSGQNQETQYF
CDR3nt: TGTGCCTGGAGTGGGCAGAATCAGGAGACCCAGTACTTC
len: 13
v_gene: TRBV30
j_gene: TRBJ2-5
d_gene: NA
abundance: NA

CDR3aa: CASSLEEKGLDF
CDR3nt: TGTGCCAGCAGTTTAGAGGAGAAGGGGTTGGACTTC
len: 12
v_gene: TRBV28
j_gene: TRBJ2-7
d_gene: NA
abundance: NA

CDR3aa: CASSEWAGSNQPQHF
CDR3nt: TGTGCCAGCAGTGAATGGGCAGGAAGCAATCAGCCCCAGCATTTT
len: 15
v_gene: TRBV2
j_gene: TRBJ1-5
d_gene: NA
abundance: NA

CDR3aa: CASNQGHQPQHF
CDR3nt: TGTGCCAGCAACCAGGGTCATCAGCCCCAGCATTTT
len: 12
v_gene: TRBV6-1
j_gene: TRBJ1-5
d_gene: NA
abundance: NA

CDR3aa: CASSDSYRGYGYTF
CDR3nt: TGTGCCAGCAGTGACTCGTATAGAGGCTATGGCTACACCTTC
len: 14
v_gene: TRBV6-4
j_gene: TRBJ1-2
d_gene: NA
abundance: NA

CDR3aa: CASSERTSGYNEQFF
CDR3nt: TGTGCCAGCAGTGAAAGGACTAGCGGTTACAATGAGCAGTTCTTC
len: 15
v_gene: TRBV6-1
j_gene: TRBJ2-1
d_gene: TRBD2
abundance: NA

CDR3aa: CASRDGGEQKNTIYF
CDR3nt: TGCGCCAGCCGAGACGGCGGGGAGCAGAAGAACACCATATATTTT
len: 15
v_gene: TRBV5-1
j_gene: TRBJ1-3
d_gene: NA
abundance: NA

CDR3aa: CASSPQANYGYTF
CDR3nt: TGTGCCAGCAGCCCACAGGCTAACTATGGCTACACCTTC
len: 13
v_gene: TRBV7-9
j_gene: TRBJ1-2
d_gene: NA
abundance: many